This TCR beta chain is from a study of cytomegalovirus exposure and HLA in healthy donors. Trimming cost V 3 bases and J 2 bases, with 11 bases left between them. Germline V gene lookup returns CDR1 MNHEY and CDR2 SVGAGI. CDR3 length: 14 amino acids. Researchers ran the PCR with 60 Vbeta and 13 Jbeta primers. Clones were sequenced by immunoSEQ multiplex PCR, and TCRdb holds only the in-frame ones, with some missing. The sample comprises 100,000 to 150,000 clones, 81% of which are singletons, and less than 0.75% rests with the top ten. This clone was counted between two and nine times. The sequencing sample was made of PBMCs. The TCR comes from a man in his late teens or twenties in good health and CMV-seronegative. The V and J genes are TRBV6-5 and TRBJ2-7; D is undetermined. The CDR3 nucleotides read TGTGCCAGCAGTTATAGCATTATCACCTACGAGCAGTACTTC. It codes for CASSYSIITYEQYF.